Listed below are T cell receptor beta chains from one sample, sequenced in a study of chemoradiotherapy in HPV16-positive cancers. Clones were sequenced by immunoSEQ multiplex PCR, and TCRdb holds only the in-frame ones, with some missing. The sample holds 20,000 to 25,000 clones, around 86% seen once. Here the sequenced sample was blood, taken from a patient who underwent chemoradiotherapy. The receptors stem from a human donor with HPV-associated anogenital cancer. The CDR3 runs from the conserved cysteine through the conserved F or W. The D gene is left open where the match is weak. Some rows mark clone size as missing; the rest say once, few, many or name a class of expanded clone.

d_call	j_call	clone_size	v_call	cdr3_aa	cdr3_nt
-	TRBJ2-1	-	TRBV18	CASSPSLVHEQFF	TGTGCCAGCTCACCCTCCCTCGTCCATGAGCAGTTCTTC
-	TRBJ2-5	once	TRBV4-2	CASSLGTLQETQYF	TGTGCCAGCAGTCTAGGGACTCTCCAAGAGACCCAGTACTTC
TRBD1	TRBJ2-2	-	TRBV19	CASSISTGTTGELFF	TGTGCCAGTAGTATCTCGACAGGGACCACCGGGGAGCTGTTTTTT
-	TRBJ2-7	-	TRBV6-5	CASSLGPPGSYEQYF	TGTGCCAGCAGTTTGGGACCTCCGGGTTCCTACGAGCAGTACTTC
-	TRBJ2-7	-	TRBV7-9	CASSRNAAGEQYF	TGTGCCAGCAGCCGCAACGCGGCAGGAGAGCAGTACTTC
-	TRBJ1-1	-	TRBV7-2	CASSARTKAFF	TGTGCCAGCAGCGCCCGGACCAAAGCTTTCTTT
-	TRBJ1-2	-	TRBV7-2	CASSREGYGYTF	TGTGCCAGCAGCCGGGAGGGGTACGGCTACACCTTC
-	TRBJ1-3	once	TRBV9	CASTVDFGNTIYF	TGTGCCAGCACCGTCGACTTTGGAAACACCATATATTTT
TRBD1	TRBJ1-2	-	TRBV19	CASSTRDRGHGYTF	TGTGCCAGTAGTACCCGGGACAGGGGACATGGCTACACCTTC
-	TRBJ2-3	-	TRBV7-2	CASSFEGPPGTDTQYF	TGTGCCAGCAGCTTTGAGGGGCCGCCCGGCACAGATACGCAGTATTTT
TRBD1	TRBJ2-1	medium-sized	TRBV9	CASSRSTGGYTVF	TGTGCCAGCAGCCGTTCAACAGGGGGGTATACAGTCTTC
-	TRBJ2-3	-	TRBV5-6	CASSLGLGTDTQYF	TGTGCCAGCAGCTTGGGGCTCGGTACAGATACGCAGTATTTT
-	TRBJ2-1	-	TRBV30	CAWSLGGSGNEQFF	TGTGCCTGGAGTTTGGGTGGGAGCGGCAATGAGCAGTTCTTC
TRBD2	TRBJ2-5	-	TRBV5-5	CASSYATSGGAQETQYF	TGTGCCAGCAGCTACGCGACTAGCGGGGGGGCGCAGGAGACCCAGTACTTC
TRBD1	TRBJ2-6	-	TRBV5-6	CASSTQGAFSGANVLTF	TGTGCCAGCAGTACACAGGGGGCTTTCTCTGGGGCCAACGTCCTGACTTTC
TRBD1	TRBJ1-2	-	TRBV4-1	CASSQEGDRVGLNYGYTF	TGCGCCAGCAGCCAAGAGGGGGACAGGGTCGGACTAAACTATGGCTACACCTTC
TRBD1	TRBJ1-1	-	TRBV30	CAWSVRAGGKTEAFF	TGTGCCTGGAGTGTACGGGCAGGGGGAAAAACTGAAGCTTTCTTT
-	TRBJ2-2	-	TRBV6-1	CASREDSRIGELFF	TGTGCCAGCAGGGAGGATTCACGGATCGGGGAGCTGTTTTTT
-	TRBJ1-2	-	TRBV13	CASSPGRDGLYGYTF	TGTGCCAGCAGCCCAGGTCGGGACGGCCTCTATGGCTACACCTTC
TRBD1	TRBJ1-6	once	TRBV11-2	CASSPRDRGPGGYNSPLHF	TGTGCCAGCAGCCCCCGGGACAGGGGACCCGGGGGATATAATTCACCCCTCCACTTT
-	TRBJ1-6	-	TRBV7-6	CASSLGGLDNSPLHF	TGTGCCAGCAGCTTAGGCGGACTGGATAATTCACCCCTCCACTTT
TRBD1	TRBJ2-7	-	TRBV5-4	CASSFQGAGEQYF	TGTGCCAGCAGCTTTCAGGGGGCGGGTGAGCAGTACTTC
TRBD2	TRBJ2-1	-	TRBV6-6	CASSFRTSGSNEQFF	TGTGCCAGCAGTTTCAGGACTAGCGGGAGCAATGAGCAGTTCTTC
-	TRBJ2-2	-	TRBV7-8	CASSLVGYLSGELFF	TGTGCCAGCAGCTTAGTTGGCTACTTGTCTGGGGAGCTGTTTTTT
TRBD2	TRBJ2-7	-	TRBV7-8	CASSPGTSGSREQYF	TGTGCCAGCAGCCCGGGGACTAGCGGGAGTAGGGAGCAGTACTTC
-	TRBJ2-1	once	TRBV4-1	CASSPLPYNEQFF	TGCGCCAGCAGCCCCCTTCCCTACAATGAGCAGTTCTTC
TRBD2	TRBJ2-3	-	TRBV10-3	CAIISGVGDTQYF	TGTGCCATCATCAGCGGGGTCGGAGATACGCAGTATTTT
-	TRBJ2-2	-	TRBV25-1	CASSLGTGELFF	TGTGCCAGCAGCCTTGGCACCGGGGAGCTGTTTTTT
-	TRBJ2-7	-	TRBV7-9	CASTGITYEQYF	TGTGCCAGTACCGGGATAACTTACGAGCAGTACTTC
-	TRBJ2-2	once	TRBV7-2	CASRSQGTGELFF	TGTGCCAGCAGATCCCAGGGGACCGGGGAGCTGTTTTTT
-	TRBJ1-6	-	TRBV6-5	CASSGRQTLSPLHF	TGTGCCAGCAGTGGGAGACAGACTTTATCACCCCTCCACTTT
-	TRBJ1-2	-	TRBV5-1	CASSEAPGIHYGYTF	TGCGCCAGCAGCGAGGCTCCTGGGATTCACTATGGCTACACCTTC
-	TRBJ1-5	once	TRBV7-2	CASSSAGGGQPQHF	TGTGCCAGCAGCTCCGCGGGGGGTGGGCAGCCCCAGCATTTT
TRBD2	TRBJ2-7	-	TRBV7-6	CASSLGGGLFYEQYF	TGTGCCAGCAGTCTCGGGGGAGGGCTGTTCTACGAGCAGTACTTC
-	TRBJ2-5	-	TRBV11-2	CASSRGAGETQYF	TGTGCCAGCAGCAGGGGGGCCGGGGAGACCCAGTACTTC
-	TRBJ2-7	-	TRBV11-2	CASSPDSYEQYF	TGTGCCAGCAGCCCCGACTCCTACGAGCAGTACTTC
TRBD2	TRBJ2-2	once	TRBV9	CASSVGSGGTGELFF	TGTGCCAGCAGCGTGGGGAGCGGGGGGACCGGGGAGCTGTTTTTT
-	TRBJ1-1	-	TRBV27	CASSLPPSANTEAFF	TGTGCCAGCAGCTTGCCCCCTTCGGCGAACACTGAAGCTTTCTTT
-	TRBJ1-1	-	TRBV29-1	CSVVGTGTGTEAFF	TGCAGCGTTGTAGGTACGGGGACGGGGACTGAAGCTTTCTTT
-	TRBJ1-1	-	TRBV4-3	CASSQDGQGRTFF	TGCGCCAGCAGCCAAGATGGGCAGGGAAGGACTTTCTTT
TRBD1	TRBJ1-4	few	TRBV14	CASSNYRGTNEKLFF	TGTGCCAGCAGCAACTACAGGGGAACTAATGAAAAACTGTTTTTT
TRBD2	TRBJ2-5	few	TRBV30	CAWSGGRGGQETQYF	TGTGCCTGGAGTGGGGGTCGGGGAGGGCAAGAGACCCAGTACTTC
TRBD2	TRBJ2-5	-	TRBV11-2	CASSLSDGGQETQYF	TGTGCCAGCAGCTTATCCGACGGGGGGCAAGAGACCCAGTACTTC
-	TRBJ1-2	-	TRBV29-1	CSVVSLNRGYSGYTF	TGCAGCGTTGTATCTTTAAATCGGGGGTACTCTGGCTACACCTTC
-	TRBJ2-1	-	TRBV27	CASSLGGAPYNEQFF	TGTGCCAGCAGTTTAGGGGGAGCCCCCTACAATGAGCAGTTCTTC
-	TRBJ1-1	-	TRBV10-1	CASSESVVGMNTEAFF	TGCGCCAGCAGTGAGTCGGTGGTCGGAATGAACACTGAAGCTTTCTTT
TRBD1	TRBJ2-5	-	TRBV5-1	CASSLWDRQETQYF	TGCGCCAGCAGCCTGTGGGACAGGCAAGAGACCCAGTACTTC
-	TRBJ1-5	-	TRBV6-5	CASSPNGNQPQHF	TGTGCCAGCAGCCCCAACGGGAATCAGCCCCAGCATTTT
TRBD2	TRBJ2-5	-	TRBV7-8	CASSLNRGGAETQYF	TGTGCCAGCAGCTTAAACCGGGGGGGAGCGGAGACCCAGTACTTC
-	TRBJ2-1	once	TRBV7-6	CASSVGGLSEQFF	TGTGCCAGCAGCGTGGGGGGCCTCAGCGAGCAGTTCTTC
TRBD2	TRBJ2-1	-	TRBV4-3	CASSQKLAGGSYNEQFF	TGCGCCAGCAGCCAAAAACTAGCGGGGGGATCCTACAATGAGCAGTTCTTC
TRBD2	TRBJ2-3	-	TRBV27	CASSLSGGSYHYSTDTQYF	TGTGCCAGCAGTTTATCCGGGGGGTCATACCATTATAGCACAGATACGCAGTATTTT
TRBD1	TRBJ2-5	-	TRBV11-3	CASSTLTGETQYF	TGTGCCAGCAGCACCTTGACAGGGGAGACCCAGTACTTC
-	TRBJ2-1	-	TRBV7-2	CAGSRDRAAYNEQFF	TGTGCCGGCAGCCGAGATAGGGCAGCCTACAATGAGCAGTTCTTC